Below, 20 T cell receptor beta chains from the same sample are listed, as sequenced in a study of graft-versus-host responses after intestinal transplantation. Sequencing was performed with immunoSEQ multiplex PCR; in TCRdb, only in-frame clones are kept and a portion is missing. This table holds fewer than 90,000 clones, roughly 93% found once. These receptors' targets are unknown. Sequences were derived from unstimulated CD4+ T cells sorted from spleen or lymph node cells, sampled before transplant. These receptors came from a human donor who was the organ donor for an intestinal transplant.

The genes are TRBV6-1 and TRBJ2-7; TRBD1 might be the D (6 bases). This CDR3 spans 15 amino acids. V was clipped by 6 bases and J by 2 bases, with 17 bases between them. CDR1 and CDR2 (germline): MNHNS, SASEGT. The CDR3 DNA sequence: TGTGCCAGCAGAACAGACAGACAGGAAGCCTACGAGCAGTACTTC. Protein product: CASRTDRQEAYEQYF.

V gene TRBV7-9 combines with J gene TRBJ2-7, with D possibly being TRBD1 or TRBD2 (5 bases each). The CDR3 has 15 residues. The V gene's germline CDR1 is SEHNR and CDR2 FQNEAQ (reference sequence). Deletions cut 3 bases from V and 2 bases from J, with 14 bases between. Here the CDR3 reads CASSFPGTETYEQYF. The CDR3 DNA sequence: TGTGCCAGCAGCTTCCCGGGGACGGAGACCTACGAGCAGTACTTC.

This chain uses TRBV30 with TRBJ2-7; perhaps TRBD1 as D (6 bases). V dropped 4 bases and J dropped 1 base, with 20 bases sitting between them. The germline V gene has CDR1 GTSNPN and CDR2 SVGIG (reference sequence). The CDR3 contains 16 residues. The CDR3, as DNA: TGTGCCTGGATGGACCACTCAAAGGGGGTGTCCTACGAGCAGTACTTC. Translation: CAWMDHSKGVSYEQYF.

This clone was observed once. This chain links TRBV19 with TRBJ1-5; 9 positions match TRBD1. Looked up from germline, CDR1 is LNHDA and CDR2 is SQIVND (reference sequence). After removal of 4 bases from V and 5 bases from J, the junction contained 3 bases not matched to a gene. CDR3 length: 14 amino acids. This chain's CDR3 is CASSTRTGDQPQHF. CDR3 coding DNA: TGTGCCAGTAGTACTAGGACAGGGGATCAGCCCCAGCATTTT.

The chain carries TRBV6-1 and TRBJ2-7; 10 nucleotides match TRBD2. The CDR3 contains 17 residues. J was trimmed by 4 bases and V by 8 bases; bases with no gene match: 17. Germline CDR1 is MNHNS and CDR2 is SASEGT. CDR3: CASRARQSGGASYEQYF. In DNA form, the CDR3 reads TGTGCCAGCCGTGCCCGTCAGAGCGGGGGGGCTTCGTACGAGCAGTACTTC.

J is TRBJ1-2 and V is TRBV18, with a weak D call TRBD1 (6 bases). Between the trimmed V and J ends, which lost 3 bases and 6 bases, there was a span of 11 bases. CDR3 size: 13 residues. Germline CDR1 reads KGHSH; CDR2 reads LQKENI. The CDR3 spells CASSPGTIDGYTF. The CDR3 DNA reads TGTGCCAGCTCACCCGGGACAATCGATGGCTACACCTTC.

The chain has TRBV2 and TRBJ1-2; 8 bases match TRBD1. The CDR3 sequence is 15 residues long. The germline CDR1 and CDR2 sequences are SNHLY and FYNNEI. Trimming took 4 bases from V and 4 from J; bases not matched to a gene: 8. The DNA for the CDR3 is TGTGCCAGCAGTGGGCGGACAGGGCAGATCTATGGCTACACCTTC. Its translation is CASSGRTGQIYGYTF.

This clone was counted once. This chain joins TRBV11-3 and TRBJ2-1; 9 nucleotides match TRBD1. V gave up 5 bases and J gave up 5 bases; unmatched junction bases: 13. This CDR3 region has 17 residues. Germline values: CDR1 SGHNT, CDR2 YENEEA. In DNA, the CDR3 is TGTGCCAGCAGCCCTGAGGAGACAGGGGGGGGAAACAATGAGCAGTTCTTC. Translation gives CASSPEETGGGNNEQFF.

Only one count was recorded for this clone. The chain has TRBV2 and TRBJ1-5; 10 bases are a match to TRBD1. V gave up 7 bases and J gave up 5 bases; unmatched junction bases: 2. The germline V gene encodes CDR1 SNHLY and CDR2 FYNNEI. The CDR3 loop spans 13 amino acids. The CDR3 region has the DNA TGTGCCAGCACCGGACAGGGGGATCAGCCCCAGCATTTT. Its translation is CASTGQGDQPQHF. Using reference TRBV2 and TRBJ1-5 for the parts outside the CDR3, the full variable domain is EPEVTQTPSHQVTQMGQEVILRCVPISNHLYFYWYRQILGQKVEFLVSFYNNEISEKSEIFDDQFSVERPDGSNFTLKIRSTKLEDSAMYFCASTGQGDQPQHFGDGTRLSIL.

The chain joins TRBV2 to TRBJ2-5; D is perhaps TRBD1 or TRBD2 (6 bases each). Per germline, CDR1 SNHLY and CDR2 FYNNEI. The CDR3 is 15 amino acids. V was trimmed by 5 bases and J by 5 bases, leaving 18 bases between them. The CDR3 protein is CASSRARGATETQYF. The CDR3 nucleotides are TGTGCCAGCAGTCGGGCGAGGGGGGCGACGGAGACCCAGTACTTC.

The chain recombines TRBV7-9 with TRBJ1-3; 7 bases fit TRBD1. Germline CDR1 SEHNR, CDR2 FQNEAQ (reference sequence). V dropped 11 bases and J dropped 4; count of bases not matched to a gene: 11. The CDR3 extends over 14 amino acids. The DNA for the CDR3 is TGTGCCGGCCGGGGGCAGGGGGAAGGAAACACCATATATTTT. It translates to CAGRGQGEGNTIYF.

This clone was detected only once. The chain joins TRBV11-2 to TRBJ2-2; D is ambiguous. The CDR3 has 13 amino acids. Germline V CDR1 and CDR2: SGHAT, FQNNGV. V was clipped by 0 bases and J by 6 bases, with 5 bases between them. The CDR3 sequence: CASSLDRAGELFF. Here the CDR3 DNA reads TGTGCCAGCAGCTTAGATCGAGCCGGGGAGCTGTTTTTT.

The chain is built from TRBV29-1 and TRBJ2-7, with D unresolved. This CDR3 comprises 15 residues. Germline CDR1 and CDR2: SQVTM and ANQGSEA. V was cut by 6 bases and J by 6 bases, with 24 bases left in between. CDR3 sequence reads: CSVATTGLQTLEQYF. CDR3 DNA sequence: TGCAGCGTCGCCACTACCGGTCTTCAAACCCTCGAGCAGTACTTC.

The chain combines TRBV19 with TRBJ1-2; D not certain. CDR3 size: 13 residues. Trimming removed 4 bases at V and 6 bases at J, with 12 bases between. Germline V gene sequence: CDR1 LNHDA, CDR2 SQIVND (reference sequence). As DNA, the CDR3 is TGTGCCAGTAGTACCCTACGGGGTCATGGCTACACCTTC. Translated: CASSTLRGHGYTF. The variable domain in full, completed from reference TRBV19 and TRBJ1-2, reads DGGITQSPKYLFRKEGQNVTLSCEQNLNHDAMYWYRQDPGQGLRLIYYSQIVNDFQKGDIAEGYSVSREKKESFPLTVTSAQKNPTAFYLCASSTLRGHGYTFGSGTRLTVV.

The gene calls are TRBV30 and TRBJ1-3; D gene ambiguous. Germline loops: CDR1 GTSNPN, CDR2 SVGIG (reference sequence). The CDR3 consists of 12 residues. The V gene lost 2 bases and the J gene lost 7 bases, with 9 bases spanning the gap. The CDR3 reads CAWSKSGNTIYF. The CDR3 coding sequence is TGTGCCTGGAGTAAGTCGGGGAACACCATATATTTT. Variable domain in full (rest from reference TRBV30 and TRBJ1-3): SQTIHQWPATLVQPVGSPLSLECTVEGTSNPNLYWYRQAAGRGLQLLFYSVGIGQISSEVPQNLSASRPQDRQFILSSKKLLLSDSGFYLCAWSKSGNTIYFGEGSWLTVV.

The J gene is TRBJ1-1, the V gene TRBV10-2; TRBD1 matches 7 bases. The CDR3 extends over 12 amino acids. V shed 8 bases and J 2 bases; nucleotides not matched to a gene: 2. The V gene's germline CDR1 is WSHSY and CDR2 SAAADI. The CDR3 DNA sequence: TGCGCCAGCCGGACAGGAAACACTGAAGCTTTCTTT. This translates into CASRTGNTEAFF.

This rearrangement joins TRBV5-1 to TRBJ2-1, with a possible D match to TRBD1 (6 bases). With 8 bases removed from V and 4 bases from J, the gap between germline ends came to 13 bases. CDR1 SGHRS and CDR2 YFSETQ come from the germline V gene. This CDR3 spans 13 amino acids. The CDR3 reads CASRQDYYNEQFF. The CDR3 DNA is TGCGCCAGTCGACAGGATTATTACAATGAGCAGTTCTTC.

The chain couples TRBV25-1 to TRBJ1-2, with TRBD1 matching 7 bases. The ends lost 3 bases at V and 8 bases at J; junction bases unmatched: 6. This CDR3 is built from 13 residues. Germline assignment: CDR1 MGHDK and CDR2 SYGVNS. CDR3 DNA sequence: TGTGCCAGCAGTGAGCCACAGGGGCTGGGCTACACCTTC. Residues: CASSEPQGLGYTF.

V is TRBV19 and J is TRBJ1-5; no clear D gene. Germline assignment: CDR1 LNHDA and CDR2 SQIVND (reference sequence). V was pared by 3 bases and J by 5 bases, with 11 bases between. CDR3 length equals 14 residues. The CDR3 is CASSIRKKDQPQHF. The CDR3 DNA reads as TGTGCCAGTAGTATTAGGAAGAAAGATCAGCCCCAGCATTTT. The full variable domain, with the rest looked up from reference TRBV19 and TRBJ1-5, is DGGITQSPKYLFRKEGQNVTLSCEQNLNHDAMYWYRQDPGQGLRLIYYSQIVNDFQKGDIAEGYSVSREKKESFPLTVTSAQKNPTAFYLCASSIRKKDQPQHFGDGTRLSIL.

The chain carries TRBV7-9 and TRBJ2-7; 7 nucleotides line up with TRBD2. V was pared by 1 base and J by 3 bases, with 9 bases of the junction left unmatched. This CDR3 is 16 amino acids long. Germline CDR1 reads SEHNR; CDR2 reads FQNEAQ (reference sequence). The CDR3 loop is CASSLVNSGGDYEQYF. DNA of the CDR3: TGTGCCAGCAGCTTAGTAAATTCGGGGGGTGACTACGAGCAGTACTTC. The full variable domain, with the rest looked up from reference TRBV7-9 and TRBJ2-7, is DTGVSQNPRHKITKRGQNVTFRCDPISEHNRLYWYRQTLGQGPEFLTYFQNEAQLEKSRLLSDRFSAERPKGSFSTLEIQRTEQGDSAMYLCASSLVNSGGDYEQYFGPGTRLTVT.